This T cell receptor (beta chain) was profiled in a study of Graves' ophthalmopathy and Graves' hyperthyroidism. Transcripts of RNA were the source for amplifying TCR beta CDR3 regions. RT-PCR was first run with HTBI primers, then multiplex PCR in a second round. TCRdb recomputed calls from the multiplex PCR reads with MiXCR, one row per CDR3 protein. The sample yields over a million distinct CDR3 sequences, around a third seen once. Overall study results and limits: Most thyroid clonotypes with frequency above 0.001 were detected in blood too.

In its sample, this clonotype was seen many times. The antigen remains unidentified. The CDR3 totals 14 residues. V lost 2 bases and J 7 bases, leaving 12 bases between the germline ends. Germline V lookup: CDR1 SGHVS, CDR2 FQNEAQ. Aged 18 to 65, hyperthyroidism patients had new diagnoses of under 2 months' duration. The clonotype was recovered from an adult man with Graves' hyperthyroidism. The chain uses TRBV7-8 and TRBJ1-5; perhaps TRBD1 as D (5 bases). Sequencing was performed on peripheral blood or thyroid tissue (not recorded which). The CDR3 DNA reads as TGTGCCAGCAGCTTACCAGGGAGAGGCCAGCCCCAGCATTTT. This gives the protein CASSLPGRGQPQHF.